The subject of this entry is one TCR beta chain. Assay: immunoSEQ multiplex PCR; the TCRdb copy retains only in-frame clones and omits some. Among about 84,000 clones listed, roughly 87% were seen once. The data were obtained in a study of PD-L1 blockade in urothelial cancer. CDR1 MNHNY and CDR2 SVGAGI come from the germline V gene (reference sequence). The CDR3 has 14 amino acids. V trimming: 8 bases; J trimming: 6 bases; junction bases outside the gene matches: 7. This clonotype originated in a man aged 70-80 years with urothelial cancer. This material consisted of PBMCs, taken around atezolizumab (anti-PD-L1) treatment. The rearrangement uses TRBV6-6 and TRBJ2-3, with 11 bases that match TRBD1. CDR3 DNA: TGTGCCAGCGGAGCCGGGACAGGGGGGGATACGCAGTATTTT. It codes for CASGAGTGGDTQYF.